A single sample is the source of the 29 T cell receptor beta chains below, sequenced in a study of shared clonotypes between healthy human individuals. Sequencing used immunoSEQ multiplex PCR; TCRdb keeps in-frame clones, though not all of them. The sample has about half a million clones, 78% seen once; the top ten hold more than 10%. The sample taken for sequencing was PBMCs. The receptors were gathered from a woman aged 40-49 years in good health. Some clones in this sample may be carry-over from other donors' samples.

In its sample, this clone was seen once. This chain links TRBV28 with TRBJ2-5; 10 nucleotides align to TRBD1. The CDR3 loop spans 15 amino acids. Germline CDR1 and CDR2: MDHEN and SYDVKM. J gave up 5 bases and V 4 bases, and 7 bases lay outside the gene matches. The chain's CDR3 is CASSSTGGALETQYF. DNA of the CDR3: TGTGCCAGCAGTTCGACAGGGGGCGCCTTGGAGACCCAGTACTTC.

This clone occurred a few times. V is TRBV28 and J is TRBJ1-1; perhaps TRBD1 as D (6 bases). Trimming took off 7 bases at V and 3 bases at J, with 12 bases between the two ends. Per the germline V gene, CDR1 is MDHEN and CDR2 is SYDVKM. The CDR3 is made up of 13 amino acids. This CDR3 reads CASTRGSDTEAFF. The CDR3 coding sequence is TGTGCCAGCACGAGGGGGTCGGACACTGAAGCTTTCTTT. The complete variable domain, with remaining parts taken from reference TRBV28 and TRBJ1-1, reads DVKVTQSSRYLVKRTGEKVFLECVQDMDHENMFWYRQDPGLGLRLIYFSYDVKMKEKGDIPEGYSVSREKKERFSLILESASTNQTSMYLCASTRGSDTEAFFGQGTRLTVV.

The chain links TRBV4-1 to TRBJ2-5; 12 bases are shared with TRBD2. From germline, CDR1 is MGHRA and CDR2 YSYEKL. The CDR3 spans 17 residues. After removal of 3 bases from V and 4 bases from J, the junction contained 9 bases not matched to a gene. CDR3 residues: CASSQLSLAGGRETQYF. The CDR3 nucleotides are TGCGCCAGCAGCCAGTTATCCCTAGCGGGAGGGAGAGAGACCCAGTACTTC.

J is TRBJ1-1 and V is TRBV29-1; tentative D call: TRBD1 (6 bases). This CDR3 spans 11 amino acids. The germline CDR1 and CDR2 sequences are SQVTM and ANQGSEA. V lost 2 bases, J lost 10 bases, and 11 bases lay in between. CDR3 in amino acids: CSVEKDSRAFF. The DNA of the CDR3 is TGCAGCGTTGAAAAGGACAGCCGAGCTTTCTTT.

V gene TRBV6-1 combines with J gene TRBJ2-2; D might be TRBD1 (6 bases). Trimming left V 10 bases short and J 4 bases short, with 13 bases between. The CDR3 contains 13 residues. Germline assignment: CDR1 MNHNS and CDR2 SASEGT. The CDR3 coding sequence is TGTGCCACAACAGGGTGGGGCACCGGGGAGCTGTTTTTT. Translating it yields CATTGWGTGELFF.

The genes are TRBV7-9 and TRBJ2-5; TRBD1 matches 10 bases. Looked up from germline, CDR1 is SEHNR and CDR2 is FQNEAQ (reference sequence). CDR3 size: 15 residues. The J segment lost 4 bases and the V segment lost 4 bases, leaving 6 bases of the junction unmatched. CDR3 nucleotide sequence: TGTGCCAGCAGCTCTAGACAGGGGGCCGGAGAGACCCAGTACTTC. This codes for CASSSRQGAGETQYF.

The rearrangement joins TRBV5-1 to TRBJ2-7; the match to TRBD2 covers 7 bases. V lost 3 bases and J lost 2; bases outside the gene matches: 8. The V gene's germline CDR1 is SGHRS and CDR2 YFSETQ. This CDR3 comprises 15 residues. The CDR3 sequence: CASSYLPSGAYEQYF. The CDR3 DNA is TGCGCCAGCAGCTATCTCCCTAGCGGAGCCTACGAGCAGTACTTC.

The sample holds one count of this clone. This chain joins TRBV5-8 and TRBJ1-1, with a weak D call TRBD1 (6 bases). V was clipped by 2 bases and J by 5 bases, with 16 bases between them. CDR3 length: 15 amino acids. The germline gives CDR1 SGHTS, CDR2 YDEGEE. The CDR3 loop is CASSLASRGWTEAFF. In DNA form, the CDR3 reads TGTGCCAGCAGCTTAGCTTCCAGGGGTTGGACTGAAGCTTTCTTT.

V usage is TRBV7-3 and J usage is TRBJ1-1; tentative D call: TRBD1 (5 bases). From germline, CDR1 is SGHTA and CDR2 FQGTGA. V was pared by 4 bases and J by 4 bases, with 13 bases between. The CDR3 sequence is 14 residues long. DNA of the CDR3: TGTGCCAGCAGCTCCGGCAGGGTTGCCACTGAAGCTTTCTTT. This codes for CASSSGRVATEAFF.

The genes are TRBV27 and TRBJ2-1; 11 bases match TRBD2. CDR1 is MNHEY, CDR2 SMNVEV, per germline (reference sequence). The CDR3 covers 17 residues. V shed 4 bases and J 0 bases; nucleotides not matched to a gene: 5. CDR3 amino acids: CASSSPGLAASYNEQFF. DNA of the CDR3: TGTGCCAGCAGTTCGCCGGGACTAGCGGCCTCCTACAATGAGCAGTTCTTC.

CDR3 DNA: TGTGCCAGCAGCTCCCGGACAGGGGCCTACGAGCAGTACTTC. Residues: CASSSRTGAYEQYF. V and J are TRBV7-2 and TRBJ2-7; TRBD1 matches at 9 bases. CDR1 and CDR2 (germline): SGHTA, FQGNSA. Trimming took 4 bases from V and 2 from J; bases not matched to a gene: 3. The CDR3 loop spans 14 amino acids.

This clone was found once. This chain connects TRBV28 to TRBJ2-5, with TRBD2 identical over 7 bases. With V trimmed by 6 bases and J by 1 base, 11 bases remained unmatched. This CDR3 is 16 amino acids long. Germline values: CDR1 MDHEN, CDR2 SYDVKM. CDR3 DNA sequence: TGTGCCAGCAGCCCTATATGGGGAGGGAGCCAAGAGACCCAGTACTTC. This gives the protein CASSPIWGGSQETQYF.

The chain carries TRBV5-1 and TRBJ2-7; TRBD1 is a possible D gene (5 bases). The V gene lost 0 bases and the J gene lost 6 bases, with 19 bases spanning the gap. The CDR3 has 16 residues. In germline, CDR1 is SGHRS, CDR2 YFSETQ. The CDR3 nucleotides read TGCGCCAGCAGCTTGGTCCGTGGCTGGGGCACAGGCGAGCAGTACTTC. Residues: CASSLVRGWGTGEQYF.

The gene calls are TRBV28 and TRBJ1-1; 7 bases are a match to TRBD1. The CDR3 is 14 amino acids. The V gene's germline CDR1 is MDHEN and CDR2 SYDVKM. Losses at the gene ends were 5 bases for V and 3 bases for J; bases not matched to a gene: 6. CDR3 sequence (DNA): TGTGCCAGCAGTATCGCGGGACAGTACACTGAAGCTTTCTTT. This codes for CASSIAGQYTEAFF.

Of note for this clone: The germline gene is not matched at one end of the junction; a read error may be the cause. The J gene is TRBJ1-2, the V gene TRBV7-9; D not certain. The germline V gene encodes CDR1 SEHNR and CDR2 FQNEAQ (reference sequence). The CDR3 totals 14 residues. CDR3 amino acids: CASSLGGLGSLISF. The CDR3 coding sequence is TGTGCCAGCAGCTTAGGAGGTTTGGGCAGTTTAATCTCCTTC.

This clone was seen a single time. V usage is TRBV18 and J usage is TRBJ2-7; TRBD2 matches at 7 bases. CDR1 KGHSH and CDR2 LQKENI come from the germline V gene. CDR3 length equals 14 residues. Losses at the gene ends were 3 bases for V and 3 bases for J; bases not matched to a gene: 5. CDR3 DNA: TGTGCCAGCTCACCGGTGGGGAGGGACTACGAGCAGTACTTC. The encoded protein is CASSPVGRDYEQYF.

The sample holds many counts of this clone. V is TRBV6-1 and J is TRBJ2-7, with D hard to call. The CDR3 is 15 residues long. The germline V gene encodes CDR1 MNHNS and CDR2 SASEGT. Trimming cost V 4 bases and J 5 bases, with 18 bases left between them. The CDR3 region is CASSVGPATSNEQYF. In DNA form, the CDR3 reads TGTGCCAGCAGTGTAGGGCCCGCCACATCGAACGAGCAGTACTTC.

This chain uses TRBV4-1 with TRBJ2-1; TRBD1 is a possible D gene (5 bases). The CDR3 has 16 amino acids. The germline gives CDR1 MGHRA, CDR2 YSYEKL. Trimming cost V 4 bases and J 6 bases, with 19 bases left between them. CDR3 residues: CASSPRWGGASNEQFF. The CDR3 DNA follows: TGCGCCAGCAGCCCACGATGGGGCGGAGCCTCCAATGAGCAGTTCTTC.

CDR3 region: CASRTSGTDTQYF. The CDR3, as DNA: TGTGCCAGCAGGACTAGCGGCACAGATACGCAGTATTTT. The V and J genes are TRBV27 and TRBJ2-3; 8 bases fit TRBD2. The CDR3 extends over 13 amino acids. Germline trimming cut 6 bases from V and 1 base from J; bases unmatched to any gene: 0. Germline V CDR1 and CDR2: MNHEY, SMNVEV (reference sequence).

The chain links TRBV7-8 to TRBJ2-4; 10 bases map to TRBD1. The J segment lost 8 bases and the V segment lost 5 bases, leaving 6 bases of the junction unmatched. Germline-derived CDR1 and CDR2 are SGHVS and FQNEAQ. This CDR3 comprises 14 residues. The CDR3 DNA reads TGTGCCAGCAGCGACCGACAGGGGGCGGACATTCAGTACTTC. Translated, it gives CASSDRQGADIQYF.

The chain joins TRBV6-6 to TRBJ1-4, with D unresolved. The CDR3 totals 14 residues. Germline assignment: CDR1 MNHNY and CDR2 SVGAGI (reference sequence). Trimming cost V 0 bases and J 5 bases, with 7 bases left between them. The CDR3: CASSYSGRNEKLFF. In DNA form, the CDR3 reads TGTGCCAGCAGTTACTCGGGTAGAAATGAAAAACTGTTTTTT.

The genes are TRBV2 and TRBJ2-7; D gene ambiguous. Trimming removed 3 bases at V and 0 bases at J, with 9 bases between. There are 14 residues in the CDR3. CDR1 and CDR2 from the germline V gene are SNHLY and FYNNEI. The CDR3: CASSDRNPSYEQYF. CDR3 DNA: TGTGCCAGCAGTGACCGTAACCCCTCCTACGAGCAGTACTTC.

This clone was seen a handful of times. V is TRBV15 and J is TRBJ2-4; D uncertain. Trimming took off 0 bases at V and 10 bases at J, with 16 bases between the two ends. The CDR3 is made up of 15 amino acids. Per the germline V gene, CDR1 is LNHNV and CDR2 is YYDKDF (reference sequence). CDR3 in DNA: TGTGCCACCAGCAGAGAACCCACCGGGTGGCAGATTCAGTACTTC. Encoded protein: CATSREPTGWQIQYF.

This sequence joins TRBV30 and TRBJ2-3, with D perhaps being TRBD1 or TRBD2 (5 bases each). Trimming removed 5 bases at V and 0 bases at J, with 15 bases between. The germline gives CDR1 GTSNPN, CDR2 SVGIG (reference sequence). The CDR3 is 15 amino acids. The CDR3 here is CAWGAWGGSTDTQYF. The DNA for the CDR3 is TGTGCCTGGGGGGCCTGGGGCGGGAGCACAGATACGCAGTATTTT.

This chain links TRBV6-1 with TRBJ2-1, with D perhaps TRBD1 (5 bases). Germline CDR1 MNHNS, CDR2 SASEGT. V lost 6 bases to trimming and J lost 6 bases, with 15 bases between them. The CDR3 extends over 14 amino acids. In nucleotides, the CDR3 is TGTGCCAGCAGAAAAAAGGGGCCTGGCAATGAGCAGTTCTTC. Protein sequence: CASRKKGPGNEQFF.

This clone was seen just once. The DNA for the CDR3 is TGCGCCAGCAGCCATAGACCCCCGGGTAGCGGGACATACAATGAGCAGTTCTTC. Amino acids: CASSHRPPGSGTYNEQFF. The chain links TRBV4-3 to TRBJ2-1; 8 nucleotides agree with TRBD2. Germline assignment: CDR1 LGHNA and CDR2 YSLEER. Losses at the gene ends were 3 bases for V and 4 bases for J; bases not matched to a gene: 14. This CDR3 contains 18 residues.

This clone was seen just once. This chain connects TRBV10-3 to TRBJ2-3; TRBD1 or TRBD2 may be the D gene (6 bases each). The CDR3 runs to 14 residues. Looked up from germline, CDR1 is ENHRY and CDR2 is SYGVKD. The V and J ends lost 11 bases and 0 bases respectively, with 15 bases between them. The CDR3 nucleotides read TGTGCCGCCGGGGGCAGACGAAGCACAGATACGCAGTATTTT. Translating gives CAAGGRRSTDTQYF.

This sequence joins TRBV5-1 and TRBJ2-2, with D possibly matching TRBD2 (5 bases). The CDR3 sequence is 17 residues long. Trimming stripped 0 bases from V and 6 bases from J, with 18 bases between. Germline loops: CDR1 SGHRS, CDR2 YFSETQ. The CDR3 region has the DNA TGCGCCAGCAGCTTGGGGCGGGCTAGCTCCATCTCCGGGGAGCTGTTTTTT. It translates to CASSLGRASSISGELFF.

J is TRBJ1-3 and V is TRBV19, with a possible D match to TRBD1 (6 bases). CDR3 length: 14 amino acids. V lost 8 bases and J lost 0, with 11 bases in between. Germline loops: CDR1 LNHDA, CDR2 SQIVND (reference sequence). The CDR3 DNA is TGTGCCAGTGCACAGGGATACTCTGGAAACACCATATATTTT. Its translation is CASAQGYSGNTIYF.